Detailed here is one T cell receptor beta chain. This entry comes from a study of OX40 agonist ivuxolimab in advanced cancers. The repertoire was sequenced with immunoSEQ multiplex PCR; TCRdb's copy has only in-frame clones and lacks some. Among around 100,000 clones, approximately 90% were seen once, and the ten largest hold 0.45% to 0.65%. CDR1 SNHLY and CDR2 FYNNEI come from the germline V gene. Trimming removed 8 bases from V and 6 bases from J; junction bases left unmatched: 7. The CDR3 sequence is 13 residues long. The chain is built from TRBV2 and TRBJ1-1; the match to TRBD1 covers 9 bases. This specimen consisted of CD4+ or CD8+ T cells sorted from blood, obtained in a trial of the OX40 agonist ivuxolimab. The TCR was taken from an adult with an advanced solid tumor such as melanoma, head and neck, liver or kidney cancer. The CDR3 sequence is CASRTGEKSEAFF. The CDR3, as DNA: TGTGCCAGCCGGACAGGGGAGAAGTCTGAAGCTTTCTTT.